The T cell receptor (beta chain) under discussion was sequenced for a study of T cells after yellow fever vaccination. This clonotype turned up a few times. What it binds is unknown. Study results and limitations: FACS-sorted repertoires could harbor abundant contaminating bulk-population clonotypes. A large majority of primary-vaccination clones showed up again after the booster (about 96% CD4, about 87% CD8).

UMIs were added to TCR cDNA along with a universal primer site when it was made by 5'RACE template switching. Each CDR3 protein gets one entry after TCRdb re-called the 5' RACE reads with MiXCR. This table holds roughly 310,000 distinct CDR3 sequences, 3.6% found once. CDR3 length: 15 residues. Trimming stripped 0 bases from V and 2 bases from J, with 11 bases between. Germline lookup yields CDR1 MGHRA and CDR2 YSYEKL. This sequence originates from a man between 18 and 35 years old who received the YFV17D yellow fever vaccine. The chain carries TRBV4-1 and TRBJ2-7, with D possibly TRBD1 on 5 matching bases. The material sequenced was PBMCs, taken on the day of the yellow fever booster vaccination. DNA of the CDR3: TGCGCCAGCAGCCAAGAGGGCAGGGCCACCTACGAGCAGTACTTC. Its translation is CASSQEGRATYEQYF.